These T cell receptor beta chains were read from a single sample in a study of metastatic and nonmetastatic thyroid tumors. MiXCR reprocessed the PCR reads for TCRdb. This table has around 26,000 clones, about 13% appearing once. Sequenced input: blood. These receptors all stem from a female donor with papillary thyroid cancer or a benign thyroid nodule (not recorded which). Some clones in this sample may be carry-over from other donors' samples. Each CDR3 is given without its conserved first and last residue. The listing skips clone size in some rows; elsewhere it reads once, few, many or a size class.

v_call clone_size cdr3_aa
TRBV28 many ASSFNFNEQF
TRBV9 many ASSSGGGAYEQY
TRBV6-4 many ASSATGNSYNEQF
TRBV6-5 NA ASSRKLGRRLGNEQF
TRBV28 many ASSLLGVKNEKLF
TRBV4-3 many ASSLRLGETQY
TRBV30 many AWSVRLADNEQF
TRBV11-2 many ASSLSTEAGELF
TRBV28 NA ASAKAYGYT
TRBV2 many ASSVTPSGELF
TRBV5-1 NA ASSEWKENTEAF
TRBV7-9 many ASSRYLNGDGQNIQY
TRBV3-1 once ASSQYEKLF
TRBV10-3 few AISEGRNSNQPQH
TRBV6-1 few ASNGDAGELF
TRBV27 many ASSLRAANEQF
TRBV4-1 NA ASSHPGGLTEAF
TRBV5-1 NA ASSLSTSNSPLH
TRBV15 many ATSSPHSAEQETQY
TRBV5-1 many ASSAGKGQETQY
TRBV19 many ASHSGLLGSYNEQF
TRBV6-2/TRBV6-3 many ASRELMTASYEQY
TRBV12-3/TRBV12-4 many ASSLWGSYNEQF
TRBV19 many ASTTGISGNTIY
TRBV6-1 few ASLGTAPNYGYT
TRBV3-1 many ASSQARQDTQY
TRBV3-1 many ASSKQEEKLF
TRBV4-3 many ASSSGLAGVGYNEQF
TRBV28 many ASSFGASTDTQY
TRBV20-1 once SAGEEAGDRREQF
TRBV6-2/TRBV6-3 NA ASSSGGLEIETQY
TRBV10-3 many AISERGQAYNEQF
TRBV25-1 few ASSELNINYGYT
TRBV30 NA ASSVEREHSSYNEQF
TRBV11-1 many ASSPFRGVSGNTIY
TRBV7-3 many ASSTRQARNTGELF
TRBV2 many ASAPPAYEQY
TRBV12-3/TRBV12-4 NA ASSPRYTGELF
TRBV6-1 many ASSKKTGGIETQY
TRBV11-3 many ASSRQSFTDTQY
TRBV6-5 many ASSYLESGETQY
TRBV20-1 many SAGDYQATQY
TRBV7-9 many ASSEENGELF